A single sample gave rise to the 5 T cell receptor beta chains below, sequenced in a study of CD8 T cells in ankylosing spondylitis. Study findings and constraints: Characteristic, it appeared, of ankylosing spondylitis blood was a TCR beta motif of about eight highly homologous variants.

TCRdb called the 5' RACE reads again in MiXCR, with one record for every CDR3 protein. The sample lists tens of thousands of distinct CDR3 sequences, about 8.3% occurring once. These receptors' targets are unknown. Input material: blood, either unsorted or a sorted T cell fraction (not recorded which). These receptors came from a male donor with ankylosing spondylitis.

This clonotype was seen only a few times. The chain combines TRBV7-8 with TRBJ1-1; D ambiguous. The V gene's germline CDR1 is SGHVS and CDR2 FQNEAQ. Trimming cost V 1 base and J 5 bases, with 11 bases left between them. This CDR3 comprises 14 residues. In nucleotides, the CDR3 is TGTGCCAGCAGCTTAGGGCAGTCCAGGACTGAAGCTTTCTTT. This gives the protein CASSLGQSRTEAFF.

This clonotype was counted ten times or more. CDR3 sequence reads: CASSPAENTGELFF. In nucleotides, the CDR3 is TGTGCCAGCAGTCCGGCCGAGAACACCGGGGAGCTGTTTTTT. This chain links TRBV12-3 or TRBV12-4 with TRBJ2-2; D not certain. CDR3 length: 14 amino acids. The V end lost 5 bases, the J end lost 1 base, and 8 bases lay between the germline ends.

V usage is TRBV5-1 and J usage is TRBJ2-5, with 9 bases lining up with TRBD1. With 3 bases clipped from V and 4 bases from J, the junction kept 7 bases outside the gene matches. CDR1 and CDR2 from the germline V gene are SGHRS and YFSETQ. The CDR3 is made up of 15 amino acids. The CDR3 is CASSSGTGLRETQYF. The DNA of the CDR3 is TGCGCCAGCAGCTCGGGGACAGGGTTGAGAGAGACCCAGTACTTC.

This clonotype appeared a few times. V is TRBV27 and J is TRBJ1-1; the D gene is possibly TRBD1 (5 bases). CDR1 is MNHEY, CDR2 SMNVEV, per germline (reference sequence). This CDR3 is 15 amino acids long. V shed 0 bases and J shed 3 bases, with 11 bases lying between them. CDR3 in amino acids: CASSLSAGSYTEAFF. The CDR3 DNA follows: TGTGCCAGCAGTTTATCGGCAGGGAGCTACACTGAAGCTTTCTTT.

The J gene is TRBJ1-2, the V gene TRBV7-2; weak D call: TRBD1 (5 bases). Trimming took 5 bases from V and 6 from J, leaving 16 bases between them. This CDR3 has 14 amino acids. In germline, CDR1 is SGHTA, CDR2 FQGNSA. CDR3 amino acids: CASSTTPTRDGYTF. CDR3 DNA: TGTGCCAGCAGCACGACTCCGACCAGGGATGGCTACACCTTC.